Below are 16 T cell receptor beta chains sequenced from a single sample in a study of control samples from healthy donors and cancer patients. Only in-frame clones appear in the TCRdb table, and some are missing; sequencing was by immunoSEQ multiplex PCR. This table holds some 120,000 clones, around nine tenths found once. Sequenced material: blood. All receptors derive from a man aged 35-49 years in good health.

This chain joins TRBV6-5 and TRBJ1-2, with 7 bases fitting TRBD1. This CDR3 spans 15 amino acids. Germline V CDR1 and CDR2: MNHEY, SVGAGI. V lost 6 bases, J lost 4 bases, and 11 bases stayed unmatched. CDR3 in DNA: TGTGCCAGCAGCACGACAGGGACGAAGACCTATGGCTACACCTTC. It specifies CASSTTGTKTYGYTF.

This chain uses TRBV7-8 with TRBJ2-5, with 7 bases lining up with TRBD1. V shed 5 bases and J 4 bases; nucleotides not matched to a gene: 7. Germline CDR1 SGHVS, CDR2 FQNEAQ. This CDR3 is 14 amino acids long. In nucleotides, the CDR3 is TGTGCCAGCAGCAACAGGGGCCGGGGAGAGACCCAGTACTTC. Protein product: CASSNRGRGETQYF.

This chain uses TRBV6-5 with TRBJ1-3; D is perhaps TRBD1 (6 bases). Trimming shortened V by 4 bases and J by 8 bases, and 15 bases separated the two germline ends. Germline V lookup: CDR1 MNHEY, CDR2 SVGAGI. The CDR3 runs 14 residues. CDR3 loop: CASSLDRTGDTIYF. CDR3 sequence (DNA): TGTGCCAGCAGTTTGGACAGAACGGGGGACACCATATATTTT.

CDR3 sequence: CASSRVQATNNEQFF. In DNA form, the CDR3 reads TGTGCCAGCAGCCGTGTACAGGCAACTAACAATGAGCAGTTCTTC. The chain has TRBV7-3 and TRBJ2-1; tentative D call: TRBD1 (5 bases). V was clipped by 5 bases and J by 5 bases, with 16 bases between them. CDR1 and CDR2 (germline): SGHTA, FQGTGA. This CDR3 has 15 residues. The full variable domain, completed using reference TRBV7-3 and TRBJ2-1, is GAGVSQTPSNKVTEKGKYVELRCDPISGHTALYWYRQSLGQGPEFLIYFQGTGAADDSGLPNDRFFAVRPEGSVSTLKIQRTERGDSAVYLCASSRVQATNNEQFFGPGTRLTVL.

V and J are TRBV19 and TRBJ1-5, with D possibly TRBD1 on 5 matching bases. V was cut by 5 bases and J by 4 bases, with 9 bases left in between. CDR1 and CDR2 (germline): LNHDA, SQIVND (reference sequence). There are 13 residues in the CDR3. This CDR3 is CASSDRPNQPQHF. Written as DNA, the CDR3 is TGTGCCAGTAGTGACAGACCTAATCAGCCCCAGCATTTT.

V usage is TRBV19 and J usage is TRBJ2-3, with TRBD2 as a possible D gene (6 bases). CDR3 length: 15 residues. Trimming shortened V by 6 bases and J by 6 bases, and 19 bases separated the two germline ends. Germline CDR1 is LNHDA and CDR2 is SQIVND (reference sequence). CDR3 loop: CASSLAVGGSDTQYF. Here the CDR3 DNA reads TGTGCCAGTAGCCTCGCCGTGGGGGGATCGGATACGCAGTATTTT.

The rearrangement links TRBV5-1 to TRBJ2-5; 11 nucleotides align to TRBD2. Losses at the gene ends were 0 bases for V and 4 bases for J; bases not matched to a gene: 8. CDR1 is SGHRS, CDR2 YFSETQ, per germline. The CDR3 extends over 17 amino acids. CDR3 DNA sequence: TGCGCCAGCAGCTTGGGGCTAGCGGGGGGCAGGATAGAGACCCAGTACTTC. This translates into CASSLGLAGGRIETQYF.

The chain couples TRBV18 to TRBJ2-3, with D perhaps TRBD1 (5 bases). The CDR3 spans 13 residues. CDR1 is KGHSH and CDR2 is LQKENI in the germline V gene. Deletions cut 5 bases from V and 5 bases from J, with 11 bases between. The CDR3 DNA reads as TGTGCCAGCTCAGAGCAGGGAAAAGATACGCAGTATTTT. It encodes CASSEQGKDTQYF.

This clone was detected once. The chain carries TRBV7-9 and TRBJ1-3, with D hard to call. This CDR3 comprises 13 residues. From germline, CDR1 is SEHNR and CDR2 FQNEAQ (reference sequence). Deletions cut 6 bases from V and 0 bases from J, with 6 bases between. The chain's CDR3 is CASREGSGNTIYF. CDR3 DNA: TGTGCCAGCAGAGAAGGCTCTGGAAACACCATATATTTT.

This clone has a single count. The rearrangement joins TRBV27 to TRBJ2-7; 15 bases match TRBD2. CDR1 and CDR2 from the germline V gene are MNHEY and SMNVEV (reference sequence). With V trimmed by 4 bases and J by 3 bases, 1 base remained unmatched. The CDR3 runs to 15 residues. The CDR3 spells CASSSGLAGGYEQYF. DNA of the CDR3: TGTGCCAGCAGTTCGGGACTAGCGGGGGGCTACGAGCAGTACTTC.

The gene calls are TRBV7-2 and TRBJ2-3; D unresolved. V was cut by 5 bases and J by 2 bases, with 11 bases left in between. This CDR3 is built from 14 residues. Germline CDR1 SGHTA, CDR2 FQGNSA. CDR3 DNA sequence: TGTGCCAGCAGCCCCCACCCCCTCACAGATACGCAGTATTTT. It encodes CASSPHPLTDTQYF.

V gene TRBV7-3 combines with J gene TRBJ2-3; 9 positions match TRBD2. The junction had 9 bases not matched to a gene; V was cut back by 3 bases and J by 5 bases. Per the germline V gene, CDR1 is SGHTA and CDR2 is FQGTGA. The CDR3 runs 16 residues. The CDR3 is CASSFQRGAGIDTQYF. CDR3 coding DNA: TGTGCCAGCAGCTTTCAGCGGGGGGCGGGAATAGATACGCAGTATTTT. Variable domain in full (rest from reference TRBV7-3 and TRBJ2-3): GAGVSQTPSNKVTEKGKYVELRCDPISGHTALYWYRQSLGQGPEFLIYFQGTGAADDSGLPNDRFFAVRPEGSVSTLKIQRTERGDSAVYLCASSFQRGAGIDTQYFGPGTRLTVL.

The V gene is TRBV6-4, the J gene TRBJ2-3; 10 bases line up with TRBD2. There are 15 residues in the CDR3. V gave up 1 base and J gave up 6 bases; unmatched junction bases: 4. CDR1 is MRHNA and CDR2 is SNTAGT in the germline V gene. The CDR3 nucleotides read TGTGCCAGCAGTGACTTAGCGGGGGGTTCCGATACGCAGTATTTT. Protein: CASSDLAGGSDTQYF.

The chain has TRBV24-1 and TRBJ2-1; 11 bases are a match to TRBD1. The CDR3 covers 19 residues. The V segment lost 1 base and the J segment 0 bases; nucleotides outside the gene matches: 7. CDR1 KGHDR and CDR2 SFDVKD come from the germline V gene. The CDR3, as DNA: TGTGCCACCAGTGATTTAACCCCGGACAGGGGGCGCTCCTACAATGAGCAGTTCTTC. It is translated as CATSDLTPDRGRSYNEQFF.

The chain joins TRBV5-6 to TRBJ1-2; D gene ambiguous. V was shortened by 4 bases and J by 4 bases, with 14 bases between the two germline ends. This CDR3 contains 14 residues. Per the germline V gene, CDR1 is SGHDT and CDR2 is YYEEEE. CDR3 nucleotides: TGTGCCAGCAGCCCCACTGGGCAGAGCTATGGCTACACCTTC. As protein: CASSPTGQSYGYTF.

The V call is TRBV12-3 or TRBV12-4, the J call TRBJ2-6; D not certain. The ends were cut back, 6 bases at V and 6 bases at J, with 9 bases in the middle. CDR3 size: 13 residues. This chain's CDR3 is CASRSALANVLTF. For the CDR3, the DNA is TGTGCCAGCAGGTCAGCTTTGGCCAACGTCCTGACTTTC.